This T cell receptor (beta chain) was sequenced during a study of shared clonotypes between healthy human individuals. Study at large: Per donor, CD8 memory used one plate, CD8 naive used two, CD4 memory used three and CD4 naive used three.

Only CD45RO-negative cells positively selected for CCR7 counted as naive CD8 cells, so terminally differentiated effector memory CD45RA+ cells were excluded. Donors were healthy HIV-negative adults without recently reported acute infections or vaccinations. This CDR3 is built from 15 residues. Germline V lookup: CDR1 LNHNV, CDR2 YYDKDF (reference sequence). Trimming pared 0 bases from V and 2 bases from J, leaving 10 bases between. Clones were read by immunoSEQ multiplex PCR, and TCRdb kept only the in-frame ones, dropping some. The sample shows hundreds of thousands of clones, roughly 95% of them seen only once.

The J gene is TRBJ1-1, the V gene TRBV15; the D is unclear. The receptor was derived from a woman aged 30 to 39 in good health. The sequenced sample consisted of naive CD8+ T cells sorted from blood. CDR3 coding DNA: TGTGCCACCAGCAGAGAATCCGGGCGCAACACTGAAGCTTTCTTT. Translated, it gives CATSRESGRNTEAFF.